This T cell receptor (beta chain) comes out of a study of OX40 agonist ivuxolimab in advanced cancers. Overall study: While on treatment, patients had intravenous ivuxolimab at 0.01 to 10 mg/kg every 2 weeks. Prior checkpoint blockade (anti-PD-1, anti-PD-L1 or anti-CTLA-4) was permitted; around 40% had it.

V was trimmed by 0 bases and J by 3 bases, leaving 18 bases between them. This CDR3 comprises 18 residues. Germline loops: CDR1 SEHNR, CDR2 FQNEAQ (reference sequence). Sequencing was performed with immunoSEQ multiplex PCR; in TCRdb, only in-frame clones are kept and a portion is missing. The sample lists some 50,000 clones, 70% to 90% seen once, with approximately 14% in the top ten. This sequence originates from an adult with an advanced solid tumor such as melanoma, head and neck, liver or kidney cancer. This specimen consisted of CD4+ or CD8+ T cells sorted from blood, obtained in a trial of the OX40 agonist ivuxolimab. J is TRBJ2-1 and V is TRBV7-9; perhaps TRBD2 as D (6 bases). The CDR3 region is CASSLAQYGGANYNEQFF. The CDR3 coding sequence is TGTGCCAGCAGCTTAGCGCAGTACGGGGGAGCTAACTACAATGAGCAGTTCTTC.